Listed below are T cell receptor beta chains from one sample, sequenced in a study of blood T cell repertoires in COVID-19. Assay used: immunoSEQ multiplex PCR; TCRdb lists only in-frame clones, some missing. This repertoire shows roughly 150,000 clones, around 80% found once; its top ten account for approximately 5.3%. The sequencing input was PBMCs or T cells enriched from blood (not recorded which). The receptors originated from a man between 65 and 85 years old who had been exposed to COVID-19. The CDR3 runs from the conserved cysteine through the conserved F or W. A D gene is named only where the DNA matches it firmly. Where a row states a size, it is once, few, many or the class of an expanded clone; other rows omit it.

clone size: -; J gene: TRBJ2-5; V gene: TRBV6-5; D gene: -; CDR3 protein: CASSWGLQETQYF; CDR3 DNA: TGTGCCAGCAGTTGGGGACTCCAAGAGACCCAGTACTTC
clone size: -; J gene: TRBJ1-5; V gene: TRBV7-2; D gene: -; CDR3 protein: CASSLGSNSNQPQHF; CDR3 DNA: TGTGCCAGCAGCTTAGGTTCAAATAGCAATCAGCCCCAGCATTTT
clone size: -; J gene: TRBJ1-2; V gene: TRBV2; D gene: TRBD1; CDR3 protein: CASRGTALFYGYTF; CDR3 DNA: TGTGCCAGCAGGGGGACAGCCCTTTTCTATGGCTACACCTTC
clone size: few; J gene: TRBJ2-5; V gene: TRBV7-2; D gene: TRBD2; CDR3 protein: CASSLAPPGRGGPQETQYF; CDR3 DNA: TGTGCCAGCAGCTTAGCACCCCCGGGGCGGGGGGGCCCCCAAGAGACCCAGTACTTC
clone size: -; J gene: TRBJ1-2; V gene: TRBV3-1/TRBV3-2; D gene: -; CDR3 protein: CASSPQHLINYGYTF; CDR3 DNA: TGTGCCAGCAGCCCGCAACACCTTATCAACTATGGCTACACCTTC
clone size: -; J gene: TRBJ1-1; V gene: TRBV27; D gene: -; CDR3 protein: CASSRNRPNTEAFF; CDR3 DNA: TGTGCCAGCAGTCGAAACAGGCCTAACACTGAAGCTTTCTTT
clone size: -; J gene: TRBJ2-7; V gene: TRBV7-6; D gene: TRBD2; CDR3 protein: CASSSREGGPYEQYF; CDR3 DNA: TGTGCCAGCAGCTCCCGGGAGGGTGGGCCCTACGAGCAGTACTTC
clone size: -; J gene: TRBJ2-2; V gene: TRBV10-1; D gene: TRBD2; CDR3 protein: CASSASGGTGELFF; CDR3 DNA: TGCGCCAGCAGTGCCTCGGGGGGCACCGGGGAGCTGTTTTTT
clone size: few; J gene: TRBJ2-2; V gene: TRBV7-8; D gene: TRBD2; CDR3 protein: CASSLSGLAGLNTGELFF; CDR3 DNA: TGTGCCAGCAGCCTATCCGGGCTAGCGGGACTGAACACCGGGGAGCTGTTTTTT
clone size: -; J gene: TRBJ2-1; V gene: TRBV5-4; D gene: TRBD2; CDR3 protein: CASSLGTSGAYNEQFF; CDR3 DNA: TGTGCCAGCAGCTTGGGGACTAGCGGAGCCTACAATGAGCAGTTCTTC
clone size: -; J gene: TRBJ2-2; V gene: TRBV4-3; D gene: -; CDR3 protein: CASSQLGVGANTGELFF; CDR3 DNA: TGCGCCAGCAGCCAATTAGGGGTGGGCGCGAACACCGGGGAGCTGTTTTTT
clone size: once; J gene: TRBJ2-2; V gene: TRBV3-1/TRBV3-2; D gene: -; CDR3 protein: CASSQAILGGPAGELFF; CDR3 DNA: TGTGCCAGCAGCCAGGCTATACTGGGGGGGCCGGCCGGGGAGCTGTTTTTT
clone size: -; J gene: TRBJ1-1; V gene: TRBV6-5; D gene: -; CDR3 protein: CASSYSSVGRLSEAFF; CDR3 DNA: TGTGCCAGCAGTTACTCTTCAGTGGGGCGACTGTCTGAAGCTTTCTTT
clone size: -; J gene: TRBJ1-1; V gene: TRBV6-2/TRBV6-3; D gene: -; CDR3 protein: CASSYTDRTEAFF; CDR3 DNA: TGTGCCAGCAGTTACACGGACAGAACTGAAGCTTTCTTT
clone size: -; J gene: TRBJ1-5; V gene: TRBV7-2; D gene: -; CDR3 protein: CASSLSSGWSNQPQHF; CDR3 DNA: TGTGCCAGCAGCTTATCTTCGGGGTGGAGCAATCAGCCCCAGCATTTT
clone size: few; J gene: TRBJ2-7; V gene: TRBV5-1; D gene: TRBD1; CDR3 protein: CASSLIPGQAYEQYF; CDR3 DNA: TGCGCCAGCAGCTTAATTCCGGGACAGGCCTACGAGCAGTACTTC
clone size: -; J gene: TRBJ2-3; V gene: TRBV18; D gene: -; CDR3 protein: CASSPPGVSADTQYF; CDR3 DNA: TGTGCCAGCTCACCACCAGGAGTTTCCGCAGATACGCAGTATTTT
clone size: -; J gene: TRBJ2-5; V gene: TRBV11-2; D gene: -; CDR3 protein: CASSLDFGRAETQYF; CDR3 DNA: TGTGCCAGCAGCTTAGATTTTGGCAGGGCAGAGACCCAGTACTTC
clone size: -; J gene: TRBJ2-5; V gene: TRBV5-1; D gene: TRBD1; CDR3 protein: CASSKEALGTGLQETQYF; CDR3 DNA: TGCGCCAGCAGCAAGGAGGCCTTGGGGACAGGACTACAAGAGACCCAGTACTTC
clone size: -; J gene: TRBJ1-4; V gene: TRBV12-3/TRBV12-4; D gene: -; CDR3 protein: CASMYSEKLFF; CDR3 DNA: TGTGCCAGCATGTATTCGGAAAAACTGTTTTTT
clone size: -; J gene: TRBJ2-7; V gene: TRBV14; D gene: -; CDR3 protein: CASSPGSTGEQYF; CDR3 DNA: TGTGCCAGCAGCCCGGGATCAACGGGCGAGCAGTACTTC
clone size: -; J gene: TRBJ1-2; V gene: TRBV20-1; D gene: -; CDR3 protein: CSARVGGGDTF; CDR3 DNA: TGCAGTGCTAGAGTTGGGGGAGGAGATACCTTC
clone size: -; J gene: TRBJ2-3; V gene: TRBV7-9; D gene: TRBD2; CDR3 protein: CASSLRRGGGKGDTQYF; CDR3 DNA: TGTGCCAGCAGCTTACGGCGGGGGGGCGGTAAGGGAGATACGCAGTATTTT
clone size: once; J gene: TRBJ1-6; V gene: TRBV7-2; D gene: -; CDR3 protein: CASTPDGSSKSSPLHF; CDR3 DNA: TGTGCCAGCACCCCCGATGGGAGTTCGAAGAGTTCACCCCTCCACTTT
clone size: -; J gene: TRBJ2-1; V gene: TRBV7-2; D gene: TRBD2; CDR3 protein: CASSFPGLANEQFF; CDR3 DNA: TGTGCCAGCAGCTTTCCGGGACTAGCGAATGAGCAGTTCTTC
clone size: -; J gene: TRBJ1-5; V gene: TRBV27; D gene: -; CDR3 protein: CASSFGGLNSNQPQHF; CDR3 DNA: TGTGCCAGCAGTTTTGGAGGGCTTAATAGCAATCAGCCCCAGCATTTT
clone size: -; J gene: TRBJ2-3; V gene: TRBV28; D gene: TRBD2; CDR3 protein: CASRPLGLAGIDTQYF; CDR3 DNA: TGTGCCAGCAGACCCCTTGGGCTAGCGGGTATAGATACGCAGTATTTT
clone size: -; J gene: TRBJ1-1; V gene: TRBV2; D gene: -; CDR3 protein: CASKGGPNTEAFF; CDR3 DNA: TGTGCCAGCAAGGGAGGGCCGAACACTGAAGCTTTCTTT
clone size: -; J gene: TRBJ2-3; V gene: TRBV24-1; D gene: -; CDR3 protein: CATSDPAEATDTQYF; CDR3 DNA: TGTGCCACCAGTGATCCGGCTGAAGCGACAGATACGCAGTATTTT
clone size: many; J gene: TRBJ1-1; V gene: TRBV5-1; D gene: -; CDR3 protein: CASSVQVGSTEAFF; CDR3 DNA: TGCGCCAGCAGCGTTCAGGTGGGGAGCACTGAAGCTTTCTTT
clone size: once; J gene: TRBJ2-2; V gene: TRBV5-1; D gene: TRBD1; CDR3 protein: CASHSGGVDTGELFF; CDR3 DNA: TGCGCCAGCCATTCAGGGGGAGTCGACACCGGGGAGCTGTTTTTT
clone size: once; J gene: TRBJ1-1; V gene: TRBV6-5; D gene: -; CDR3 protein: CASSTGYGSTEAFF; CDR3 DNA: TGTGCCAGCAGTACGGGGTACGGGAGCACTGAAGCTTTCTTT
clone size: once; J gene: TRBJ1-2; V gene: TRBV12-3/TRBV12-4; D gene: TRBD1; CDR3 protein: CASSKTGAYGYTF; CDR3 DNA: TGTGCCAGCAGTAAGACAGGGGCGTATGGCTACACCTTC
clone size: -; J gene: TRBJ1-2; V gene: TRBV15; D gene: TRBD1; CDR3 protein: CATSGKTGGVGYTF; CDR3 DNA: TGTGCCACCAGCGGGAAGACAGGGGGGGTTGGCTACACCTTC
clone size: -; J gene: TRBJ2-5; V gene: TRBV11-2; D gene: TRBD1; CDR3 protein: CASSLGVGGETQYF; CDR3 DNA: TGTGCCAGCAGCTTAGGGGTAGGGGGCGAGACCCAGTACTTC
clone size: -; J gene: TRBJ2-6; V gene: TRBV7-9; D gene: -; CDR3 protein: CASSLLAGGLRSGANVLTF; CDR3 DNA: TGTGCCAGCAGCTTATTGGCTGGGGGACTCCGCTCTGGGGCCAACGTCCTGACTTTC
clone size: -; J gene: TRBJ2-5; V gene: TRBV3-1/TRBV3-2; D gene: TRBD1; CDR3 protein: CASSPGTAQETQYF; CDR3 DNA: TGTGCCAGCAGCCCCGGGACAGCCCAAGAGACCCAGTACTTC
clone size: -; J gene: TRBJ1-2; V gene: TRBV12-3/TRBV12-4; D gene: -; CDR3 protein: CASRGPGGYTF; CDR3 DNA: TGTGCCAGCAGGGGGCCCGGAGGCTACACCTTC
clone size: -; J gene: TRBJ2-2; V gene: TRBV24-1; D gene: -; CDR3 protein: CATSPAGRNTGELFF; CDR3 DNA: TGTGCCACCAGTCCGGCAGGGCGAAACACCGGGGAGCTGTTTTTT
clone size: -; J gene: TRBJ1-1; V gene: TRBV3-1/TRBV3-2; D gene: -; CDR3 protein: CASSQGAGTLNTEAFF; CDR3 DNA: TGTGCCAGCAGCCAAGGCGCCGGGACATTGAACACTGAAGCTTTCTTT
clone size: -; J gene: TRBJ2-5; V gene: TRBV11-2; D gene: TRBD1; CDR3 protein: CASSPGTAYQETQYF; CDR3 DNA: TGTGCCAGCAGCCCTGGGACAGCCTATCAAGAGACCCAGTACTTC
clone size: -; J gene: TRBJ2-7; V gene: TRBV4-3; D gene: TRBD1; CDR3 protein: CASSQGTGIIEQYF; CDR3 DNA: TGCGCCAGCAGCCAAGGGACAGGGATCATCGAGCAGTACTTC
clone size: -; J gene: TRBJ1-2; V gene: TRBV19; D gene: -; CDR3 protein: CASSMGQYYGYTF; CDR3 DNA: TGTGCCAGTAGTATGGGCCAGTACTATGGCTACACCTTC
clone size: -; J gene: TRBJ2-7; V gene: TRBV19; D gene: TRBD2; CDR3 protein: CASSISGWASGETYEQYF; CDR3 DNA: TGTGCCAGTAGTATATCGGGCTGGGCTAGCGGTGAAACCTACGAGCAGTACTTC
clone size: -; J gene: TRBJ2-7; V gene: TRBV9; D gene: TRBD1; CDR3 protein: CASSVQGQGPYEQYF; CDR3 DNA: TGTGCCAGCAGCGTACAGGGACAGGGTCCCTACGAGCAGTACTTC
clone size: -; J gene: TRBJ1-5; V gene: TRBV28; D gene: TRBD1; CDR3 protein: CASSFFPGQVNQPQHF; CDR3 DNA: TGTGCCAGCAGTTTCTTCCCGGGACAGGTCAATCAGCCCCAGCATTTT
clone size: -; J gene: TRBJ2-7; V gene: TRBV15; D gene: TRBD1; CDR3 protein: CATSSNRGLYEQYF; CDR3 DNA: TGTGCCACCAGCAGCAACAGGGGGCTGTACGAGCAGTACTTC
clone size: once; J gene: TRBJ2-7; V gene: TRBV11-2; D gene: -; CDR3 protein: CASSFTRVGYEQYF; CDR3 DNA: TGTGCCAGCAGCTTTACTAGGGTTGGGTACGAGCAGTACTTC
clone size: -; J gene: TRBJ1-6; V gene: TRBV7-2; D gene: -; CDR3 protein: CASSLGGGAESYNSPLHF; CDR3 DNA: TGTGCCAGCAGCTTAGGGGGAGGGGCAGAGTCCTATAATTCACCCCTCCACTTT
clone size: -; J gene: TRBJ1-2; V gene: TRBV27; D gene: -; CDR3 protein: CASSLRQVNYGYTF; CDR3 DNA: TGTGCCAGCAGTTTAAGGCAGGTGAACTATGGCTACACCTTC
clone size: -; J gene: TRBJ2-1; V gene: TRBV9; D gene: TRBD2; CDR3 protein: CASSVGGGGPHNEQFF; CDR3 DNA: TGTGCCAGCAGCGTAGGCGGCGGGGGTCCCCACAATGAGCAGTTCTTC
clone size: -; J gene: TRBJ2-2; V gene: TRBV19; D gene: -; CDR3 protein: CASSIDSLTRTGELFF; CDR3 DNA: TGTGCCAGTAGTATCGACTCCCTTACGAGGACCGGGGAGCTGTTTTTT
clone size: once; J gene: TRBJ2-1; V gene: TRBV19; D gene: -; CDR3 protein: CASKKVNAETPTRGNEQFF; CDR3 DNA: TGTGCCAGTAAGAAAGTCAATGCGGAGACCCCTACGAGAGGCAATGAGCAGTTCTTC
clone size: -; J gene: TRBJ1-1; V gene: TRBV10-3; D gene: -; CDR3 protein: CAISGYPDIPEAFF; CDR3 DNA: TGTGCCATCAGTGGGTACCCAGATATTCCTGAAGCTTTCTTT
clone size: few; J gene: TRBJ2-2; V gene: TRBV6-4; D gene: TRBD2; CDR3 protein: CASAAGEGNTGELFF; CDR3 DNA: TGTGCCAGCGCTGCGGGAGAGGGGAACACCGGGGAGCTGTTTTTT